In this sample, the clone carrying this TCR beta chain turned up a few times. This specimen belongs to a study of T-cell reconstitution after alpha-beta-depleted transplantation in children. For TCRbeta, the library was prepared with unique molecular identifiers. TCRdb re-called the PCR reads with MiXCR, one entry per CDR3 protein. Of 350,000 to 450,000 distinct CDR3 sequences listed, about an eighth were seen once; the top ten hold about 3.9%. Germline lookup yields CDR1 MNHEY and CDR2 SVGEGT. Germline trimming cut 0 bases from V and 1 base from J; bases unmatched to any gene: 10. This CDR3 has 18 residues.

The clonotype was recovered from a human donor who donated a stem cell graft to a child with Fanconi anemia. Specimen: PBMCs, collected from the stem cell graft. The chain has TRBV6-2 or TRBV6-3 and TRBJ2-5, with 8 nucleotides matching TRBD2. The CDR3 sequence: CASSYSIGGGQIQETQYF. CDR3 nucleotide sequence: TGTGCCAGCAGTTACTCGATAGGCGGGGGGCAGATCCAAGAGACCCAGTACTTC.